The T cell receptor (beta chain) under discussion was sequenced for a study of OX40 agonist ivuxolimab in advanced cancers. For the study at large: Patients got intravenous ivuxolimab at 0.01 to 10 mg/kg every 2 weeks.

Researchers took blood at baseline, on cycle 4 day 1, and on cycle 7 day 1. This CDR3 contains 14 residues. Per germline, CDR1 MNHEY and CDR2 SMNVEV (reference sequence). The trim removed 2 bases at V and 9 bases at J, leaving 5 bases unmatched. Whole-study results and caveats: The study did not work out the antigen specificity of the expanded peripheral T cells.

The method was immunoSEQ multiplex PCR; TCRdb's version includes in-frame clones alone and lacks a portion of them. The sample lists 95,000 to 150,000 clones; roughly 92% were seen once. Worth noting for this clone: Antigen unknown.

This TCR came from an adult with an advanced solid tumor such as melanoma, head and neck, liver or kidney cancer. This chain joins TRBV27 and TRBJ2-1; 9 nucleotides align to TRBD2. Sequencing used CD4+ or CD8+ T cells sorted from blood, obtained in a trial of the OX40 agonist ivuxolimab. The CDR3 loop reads CASSLAGGIVEQFF. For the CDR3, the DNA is TGTGCCAGCAGTTTAGCGGGAGGGATAGTTGAGCAGTTCTTC.